What follows describes a single TCR beta chain. The PCR had 60 Vbeta and 13 Jbeta primers. Repertoires were generated with immunoSEQ multiplex PCR, while TCRdb's copy carries only in-frame clones and drops some. The sample has around 100,000 clones, 82% seen once. This sample is part of a study of cytomegalovirus exposure and HLA in healthy donors. Background on the study: Across some 400 genotyped donors, over 70% landed in the Caucasian-associated ancestry cluster.

CDR3 length: 17 residues. The germline V gene has CDR1 MGHDK and CDR2 SYGVNS. The V and J ends lost 1 base and 0 bases respectively, with 15 bases between them. J is TRBJ1-1 and V is TRBV25-1; perhaps TRBD1 as D (6 bases). The sample was PBMCs. The source of this sequence is a woman under 30 in good health and CMV-seronegative. CDR3 bases: TGTGCCAGCAGTGAATCGGGTCACACAGGGATGAACACTGAAGCTTTCTTT. Encoded protein: CASSESGHTGMNTEAFF.